The entry that follows covers one T cell receptor beta chain sequence. Its target is unknown. The data derive from a study of shared clonotypes between healthy human individuals. Study information: Aged between 18 and 49, the donors were a couple of women and three men. Per donor, CD8 memory used one plate, CD8 naive used two, CD4 memory used three and CD4 naive used three.

Authors' processing steps: ImmunoSEQ only sent back junction sequences with no quality scores, so filtering was done differently. The data were produced by immunoSEQ multiplex PCR, yet TCRdb's version contains in-frame clones alone and is incomplete. That table gives V, J and clone size, and the DNA gave D and trimming. The profile covers fewer than 850,000 clones, with around 90% appearing a single time and 30% to 35% taken by the ten largest. Germline-derived CDR1 and CDR2 are PRHDT and FYEKMQ (reference sequence). This CDR3 is 15 amino acids long. Trimming cost V 6 bases and J 0 bases, with 14 bases left between them. General study points: Generally, naive subsets (rather than memory subsets) showed larger estimated richness.

The sample was memory CD8+ T cells from PBMCs. As for subset: CD45RO+ cells pooled with CCR7-negative TemRA cells. The chain couples TRBV13 to TRBJ2-5; TRBD2 might be the D (6 bases). This TCR came from a man younger than 35 in good health. Some clones in this sample may be carry-over from other donors' samples. The CDR3 reads CASRAGLRDQETQYF. The CDR3 DNA reads TGTGCCAGCAGGGCGGGACTGCGTGACCAAGAGACCCAGTACTTC.